One sample yielded the 2 T cell receptor beta chains listed below, sequenced in a study of shared clonotypes between healthy human individuals. The method was immunoSEQ multiplex PCR; TCRdb's version includes in-frame clones alone and lacks a portion of them. Here the sample spans 660,000 or so clones, 95% to 97% being singletons. Positive CCR7 selection of CD45RO-negative cells yielded the naive CD8 cells, and terminally differentiated effector memory CD45RA+ cells were excluded. Sequencing input: naive CD8+ T cells sorted from blood. These TCRs come from a woman aged 30 to 39 in good health.

The chain carries TRBV6-4 and TRBJ1-2, with D possibly being TRBD1 (5 bases). This CDR3 comprises 11 residues. With 6 bases removed from V and 7 bases from J, the gap between germline ends came to 9 bases. Per the germline V gene, CDR1 is MRHNA and CDR2 is SNTAGT. DNA for the CDR3: TGTGCCAGCAGGACAGATAGTGGCTACACCTTC. Its protein is CASRTDSGYTF.

The rearrangement uses TRBV19 and TRBJ1-5; TRBD1 matches 9 bases. CDR3 length: 14 residues. Looked up from germline, CDR1 is LNHDA and CDR2 is SQIVND (reference sequence). V lost 3 bases to trimming and J lost 5 bases; unmatched junction nucleotides: 2. The CDR3 sequence is CASSIRDRDQPQHF. The CDR3, as DNA: TGTGCCAGTAGTATTCGGGACAGGGATCAGCCCCAGCATTTT.